A selection of T cell receptor beta chains follows, all from one sample in a study of cytomegalovirus exposure and HLA in healthy donors. Clones were sequenced by immunoSEQ multiplex PCR, and TCRdb holds only the in-frame ones, with some missing. The table lists 200,000 to 250,000 clones, roughly four fifths of them singletons. The sample taken for sequencing was PBMCs. The receptors were gathered from a woman between 50 and 59 years old in good health and CMV-seropositive. Both conserved end residues are part of each CDR3. Fields, in order: J gene, V gene, clone size, CDR3 protein. Clone size appears in some rows only: once, few, many, or a class for an expanded clone.

TRBJ1-2	TRBV7-8	-	CASSLAEVGRGYTF
TRBJ1-3	TRBV4-3	-	CASSQEFSSSGNTIYF
TRBJ1-4	TRBV7-6	-	CASSSRTAGGKLFF
TRBJ2-5	TRBV29-1	-	CSGVAGFAETQYF
TRBJ2-7	TRBV28	-	CASSLPPDRAYEQYF
TRBJ1-1	TRBV27	-	CASRGANTEAFF
TRBJ1-4	TRBV7-9	-	CASSFTATNEKLFF
TRBJ2-7	TRBV5-4	once	CASSLGTAAYEQYF
TRBJ1-2	TRBV29-1	-	CSVGPGSDYGYTF
TRBJ1-1	TRBV30	-	CAWSGGLQGTEAFF
TRBJ1-3	TRBV29-1	once	CSVGDRGGNTIYF
TRBJ1-1	TRBV18	many	CASSPQSGVGNTEAFF